This T cell receptor beta chain comes out of a study of T cells in Graves' hyperthyroidism and ophthalmopathy. Regions amplified from RNA transcripts were the TCR beta CDR3 regions. First-round RT-PCR targeting the TCR CDR3 was performed with the HTBI primer set. TCRdb re-analysed the multiplex PCR reads in MiXCR, keeping a single row per CDR3 protein. The table has 450,000 to 700,000 distinct CDR3 sequences, just over 45% seen once. The V end lost 6 bases, the J end lost 5 bases, and 26 bases lay between the germline ends. This CDR3 region has 18 residues. CDR1 is SGHVS, CDR2 FNYEAQ, per germline. As to this clonotype: Its specificity is unknown.

The study, taken as a whole, reports: Through a model of 13 V-J features, ophthalmopathy was separated from stable hyperthyroidism. Appearing also in blood were most of the thyroid clonotypes expanded above 0.001.

This receptor was identified in an adult woman with Graves' disease, either hyperthyroidism or ophthalmopathy (not recorded which). The sequenced sample was peripheral blood or thyroid tissue (not recorded which). The chain is built from TRBV7-6 and TRBJ1-5; maybe TRBD1 (5 bases). The CDR3 loop is CASRRGPGGGALDQPQHF. DNA of the CDR3: TGTGCCAGCAGGAGGGGACCGGGGGGAGGGGCTTTGGATCAGCCCCAGCATTTT. The complete variable domain, with remaining parts taken from reference TRBV7-6 and TRBJ1-5, reads GAGVSQSPRYKVTKRGQDVALRCDPISGHVSLYWYRQALGQGPEFLTYFNYEAQQDKSGLPNDRFSAERPEGSISTLTIQRTEQRDSAMYRCASRRGPGGGALDQPQHFGDGTRLSIL.